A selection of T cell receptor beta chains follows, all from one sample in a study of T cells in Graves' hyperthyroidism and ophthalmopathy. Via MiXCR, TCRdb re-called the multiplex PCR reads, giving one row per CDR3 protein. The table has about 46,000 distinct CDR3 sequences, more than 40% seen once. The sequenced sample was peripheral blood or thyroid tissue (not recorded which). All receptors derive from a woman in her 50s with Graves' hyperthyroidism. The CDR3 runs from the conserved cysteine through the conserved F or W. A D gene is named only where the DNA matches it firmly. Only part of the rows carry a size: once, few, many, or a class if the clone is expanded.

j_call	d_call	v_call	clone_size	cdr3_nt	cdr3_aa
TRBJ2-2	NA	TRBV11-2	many	TGTGCCAGCAGCTTAGGAAGGACCGGGGAGCTGTTTTTT	CASSLGRTGELFF
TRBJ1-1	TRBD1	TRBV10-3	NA	TGTGCCATCAGTCAGGGAGGACAGGGGAACACTGAAGCTTTCTTT	CAISQGGQGNTEAFF
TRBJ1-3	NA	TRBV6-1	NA	TGTGCCAGCGGCCTTCGCAGGGCCTCCTATGGCTACACCATATATTTT	CASGLRRASYGYTIYF
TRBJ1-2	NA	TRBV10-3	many	TGTGCCATCAGGGCCGCAGGGGATGGCTACACCTTC	CAIRAAGDGYTF
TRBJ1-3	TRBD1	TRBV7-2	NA	TGTGCCAGCAGCTCCCGCATAGGACAGGGTTTCTCTGGAAACACCATATATTTT	CASSSRIGQGFSGNTIYF
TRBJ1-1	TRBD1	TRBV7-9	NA	TGTGCCAGCAGCACCGACAGGGTGGACACTGAAGCTTTCTTT	CASSTDRVDTEAFF
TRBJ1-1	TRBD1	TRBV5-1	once	TGCGTCAGCCGGACAGGGATGAACACTGGAGCTTTCTTT	CVSRTGMNTGAFF
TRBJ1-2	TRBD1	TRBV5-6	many	TGTGCCAGCAGCAATTACGGGACAGGGAGCTATGGCTACACCTTC	CASSNYGTGSYGYTF
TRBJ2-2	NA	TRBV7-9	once	TGTGCCAGTAGTGCCGGGACCTTTGGGGCCGGGGAGCTGTTTTTT	CASSAGTFGAGELFF
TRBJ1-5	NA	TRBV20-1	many	TGCAGTGCGGGGAGACAAGTCACTCAGAGGCCCCAGCATTTT	CSAGRQVTQRPQHF
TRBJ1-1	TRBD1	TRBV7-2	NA	TGTGCCAGCACCCGGGACAGGGGCACTGAAGCTTTCTTT	CASTRDRGTEAFF
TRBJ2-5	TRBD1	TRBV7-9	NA	TGTGCCAGCGGCTCTTACCGGACAGGGCTAGAGACCCAGTACTTC	CASGSYRTGLETQYF
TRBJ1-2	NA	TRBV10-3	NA	TGTGCCACTCCGGGGGGTAGCGGCTACACCTTC	CATPGGSGYTF
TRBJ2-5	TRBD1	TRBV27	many	TGTGCCAGCAGCCCTTGGTTGGGGACAGCAACTGGACAAGAGACCCAGTACTTC	CASSPWLGTATGQETQYF
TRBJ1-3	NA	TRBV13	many	TGTGCCAGCAGCTTATGGTCGATGGCAGGCGGAAACACCATATATTTT	CASSLWSMAGGNTIYF
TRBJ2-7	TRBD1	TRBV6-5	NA	TGTGCCAGCAGTTCCCCTAAGGACAGGCCATACGAGCAGTACTTC	CASSSPKDRPYEQYF
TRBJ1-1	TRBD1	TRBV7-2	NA	TGTGCCAGCAGGGCAGGGGGCAGTGAAGCTTTCTTT	CASRAGGSEAFF
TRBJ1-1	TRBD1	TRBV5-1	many	TGCGCCAGCAGCCGGGGGACAGGGGGGACCACTGAAGCTTTCTTT	CASSRGTGGTTEAFF
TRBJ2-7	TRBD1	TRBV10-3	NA	TGTGCCATCAGTGCGGGACAGGGTAACGAGCAGTACTTC	CAISAGQGNEQYF
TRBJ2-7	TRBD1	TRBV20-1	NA	TGCAGTGCTAGAGATGGGGACAGGGTTACCTACGAGCAGTACTTC	CSARDGDRVTYEQYF